The 24 T cell receptor beta chains in this list originate from one sample, sequenced in a study of T cells in Graves' hyperthyroidism and ophthalmopathy. RNA transcripts were the template for amplifying TCR beta CDR3 regions. Primed by the HTBI set, a first-round RT-PCR was run on the TCR CDR3. TCRdb re-analysed the multiplex PCR reads in MiXCR, keeping a single row per CDR3 protein. The data hold some 300,000 distinct CDR3 sequences, with over 15% observed a single time. The sequencing sample was made of blood. The receptors were gathered from a man aged 25 to 40 with Graves' hyperthyroidism.

This clonotype has at least ten counts. The CDR3 sequence is CASSLGTGGQKLFF. The CDR3 DNA reads as TGTGCCAGCAGCTTAGGGACAGGGGGCCAAAAACTGTTTTTT. The chain uses TRBV7-2 and TRBJ1-4; 11 nucleotides agree with TRBD1. Germline loops: CDR1 SGHTA, CDR2 FQGNSA. There are 14 residues in the CDR3. V shed 1 base, J shed 9 bases, and the junction held 1 base outside the gene matches.

This clonotype showed up many times. J is TRBJ2-1 and V is TRBV7-6; 12 bases are shared with TRBD1. The germline gives CDR1 SGHVS, CDR2 FNYEAQ. This CDR3 has 15 residues. V lost 3 bases and J lost 10; bases outside the gene matches: 7. The CDR3 nucleotides read TGTGCCAGCAGCTTCCGGGACAGGGGGCAAAGGGAGCAGTTCTTC. Translated: CASSFRDRGQREQFF.

Only a few counts were recorded for this clonotype. The J gene is TRBJ2-7, the V gene TRBV20-1; TRBD1 matches 7 bases. CDR3 length equals 15 residues. The ends lost 0 bases at V and 4 bases at J; junction bases unmatched: 9. Germline CDR1 DFQATT, CDR2 SNEGSKA (reference sequence). The CDR3, as DNA: TGCAGTGCTAGAGATCTCCGACAGGGATGGTACGAGCAGTACTTC. It is translated as CSARDLRQGWYEQYF.

The sample holds many counts of this clonotype. The V gene is TRBV5-1, the J gene TRBJ2-1; D not resolved. Trimming stripped 0 bases from V and 1 base from J, with 8 bases between. The CDR3 contains 15 residues. The V gene's germline CDR1 is SGHRS and CDR2 YFSETQ. The CDR3 protein is CASSLDTDSYNEQFF. CDR3 nucleotides: TGCGCCAGCAGCTTGGACACAGATTCCTACAATGAGCAGTTCTTC. Using reference TRBV5-1 and TRBJ2-1 for the parts outside the CDR3, the full variable domain is KAGVTQTPRYLIKTRGQQVTLSCSPISGHRSVSWYQQTPGQGLQFLFEYFSETQRNKGNFPGRFSGRQFSNSRSEMNVSTLELGDSALYLCASSLDTDSYNEQFFGPGTRLTVL.

This clonotype was picked up a small number of times. The chain has TRBV13 and TRBJ2-1, with TRBD2 matching over 10 bases. After removal of 1 base from V and 9 bases from J, the junction contained 6 bases not matched to a gene. The CDR3 sequence is 15 residues long. The V gene's germline CDR1 is PRHDT and CDR2 FYEKMQ (reference sequence). Here the CDR3 reads CASSLVASGSGEQFF. The CDR3 bases are TGTGCCAGCAGCTTAGTGGCTAGCGGGAGTGGTGAGCAGTTCTTC.

This clonotype was seen more than once but under ten times. Sequence at one end of the junction differs from germline and may be a read error. This rearrangement joins TRBV24-1 to TRBJ2-1; 8 nucleotides agree with TRBD1. There are 16 residues in the CDR3. Germline V gives CDR1 KGHDR, CDR2 SFDVKD. The CDR3 protein is CATSNLRQGLSNEQFF. As DNA, the CDR3 is TGTGCCACCAGTAATTTGAGACAGGGGCTTTCCAATGAGCAGTTCTTC.

In its sample, this clonotype was seen a few times. The genes are TRBV6-2 or TRBV6-3 and TRBJ2-1, with unresolved D. This CDR3 is built from 13 residues. Germline V CDR1 and CDR2: MNHEY, SVGEGT. Trimming removed 8 bases from V and 8 bases from J, with 16 bases in between. The CDR3 nucleotides read TGTGCCAGCGGTGGGGTAGTGATGGATGAGCAGTTCTTC. Its translation is CASGGVVMDEQFF.

This clonotype was counted ten times or more. The chain recombines TRBV29-1 with TRBJ2-7; TRBD2 aligns across 7 bases. The CDR3 is 14 residues long. V was pared by 7 bases and J by 2 bases, with 11 bases of the junction left unmatched. Per germline, CDR1 SQVTM and CDR2 ANQGSEA. CDR3 nucleotides: TGCAGCGGTATAACAGCGGGATCTACCTACGAGCAGTACTTC. Protein product: CSGITAGSTYEQYF.

This clonotype was counted ten times or more. This CDR3 reads CASWGGGEYNEQFF. CDR3 nucleotide sequence: TGCGCCAGCTGGGGGGGTGGGGAATACAATGAGCAGTTCTTC. The rearrangement links TRBV5-1 to TRBJ2-1, with 7 bases lining up with TRBD2. The ends lost 7 bases at V and 4 bases at J; junction bases unmatched: 8. Looked up from germline, CDR1 is SGHRS and CDR2 is YFSETQ. The CDR3 covers 14 residues. The full variable domain, its missing parts supplied by reference TRBV5-1 and TRBJ2-1, is KAGVTQTPRYLIKTRGQQVTLSCSPISGHRSVSWYQQTPGQGLQFLFEYFSETQRNKGNFPGRFSGRQFSNSRSEMNVSTLELGDSALYLCASWGGGEYNEQFFGPGTRLTVL.

This clonotype was found many times. This chain connects TRBV7-9 to TRBJ1-5; D call uncertain. The CDR3 consists of 15 residues. V was cut by 1 base and J by 6 bases, with 13 bases left in between. The germline V gene encodes CDR1 SEHNR and CDR2 FQNEAQ (reference sequence). In DNA form, the CDR3 reads TGTGCCAGCAGCTTAGGTGTCAGAGAAGGTCAGCCCCAGCATTTT. Amino acid sequence: CASSLGVREGQPQHF.

The chain links TRBV29-1 to TRBJ2-3; D might be TRBD2 (6 bases). The CDR3 sequence is 14 residues long. V dropped 3 bases and J dropped 0 bases, with 10 bases sitting between them. The germline V gene encodes CDR1 SQVTM and CDR2 ANQGSEA. CDR3 in amino acids: CSVDGRGSTDTQYF. The CDR3, as DNA: TGCAGCGTTGATGGGCGGGGAAGCACAGATACGCAGTATTTT.

This clonotype has a handful of counts. This sequence joins TRBV7-8 and TRBJ1-1; 9 bases are shared with TRBD1. Germline-derived CDR1 and CDR2 are SGHVS and FQNEAQ. The J segment lost 8 bases and the V segment lost 1 base, leaving 2 bases of the junction unmatched. The CDR3 length is 13 residues. CDR3 sequence reads: CASSLGQGGEAFF. CDR3 coding DNA: TGTGCCAGCAGCTTAGGACAGGGGGGCGAAGCTTTCTTT.

This chain links TRBV19 with TRBJ2-7; 10 bases align to TRBD2. There are 15 residues in the CDR3. Trimming took 7 bases from V and 7 from J; bases not matched to a gene: 13. Per the germline V gene, CDR1 is LNHDA and CDR2 is SQIVND (reference sequence). CDR3 in DNA: TGTGCCAGTAAGACTAGCGGGCCCCAAGCGGGGGAGCAGTACTTC. The encoded protein is CASKTSGPQAGEQYF.

This clonotype was detected many times. The CDR3 here is CASRWTNTEAFF. CDR3 sequence (DNA): TGTGCCAGCAGATGGACGAACACTGAAGCTTTCTTT. This chain uses TRBV6-1 with TRBJ1-1; D unresolved. This CDR3 is built from 12 residues. Trimming took off 6 bases at V and 1 base at J, with 6 bases between the two ends. Germline values: CDR1 MNHNS, CDR2 SASEGT.

Of note for this clonotype: The junction and the germline gene differ at one end; a read error may be behind it. The chain has TRBV7-3 and TRBJ2-3; tentative D call: TRBD1 (6 bases). The V gene's germline CDR1 is SGHTA and CDR2 FQGTGA. The CDR3 runs to 15 residues. For the CDR3, the DNA is TGTGCCAGCAGCTTATTGGGGGCTAGCACAGGTACGCAGTATTTT. This sequence encodes CASSLLGASTGTQYF.

V gene TRBV29-1 combines with J gene TRBJ2-1; TRBD1 agrees at 7 bases. The CDR3 is 13 amino acids. CDR1 SQVTM and CDR2 ANQGSEA come from the germline V gene. Trimming cost V 6 bases and J 4 bases; bases outside gene matches: 6. Written as DNA, the CDR3 is TGCAGCGTGGAACCAGGGGGATACAATGAGCAGTTCTTC. Its translation is CSVEPGGYNEQFF.

This clonotype occurred many times. The chain is built from TRBV5-5 and TRBJ2-1; D is uncertain. This CDR3 has 15 amino acids. Germline CDR1 and CDR2: SGHKS and YYEKEE (reference sequence). Between the trimmed V and J ends, which lost 4 bases and 4 bases, there was a span of 15 bases. The CDR3 is CASSQHSPQYNEQFF. The CDR3 coding sequence is TGTGCCAGCAGCCAACACTCGCCCCAGTACAATGAGCAGTTCTTC.

This clonotype was seen only a few times. The rearrangement uses TRBV30 and TRBJ2-3, with D perhaps TRBD1 (6 bases). In germline, CDR1 is GTSNPN, CDR2 SVGIG (reference sequence). This CDR3 is 14 amino acids long. Deletions cut 1 base from V and 0 bases from J, with 8 bases between. CDR3 protein: CAWSAGVSTDTQYF. The CDR3 DNA reads as TGTGCCTGGAGTGCAGGGGTAAGCACAGATACGCAGTATTTT.

The chain is built from TRBV2 and TRBJ2-3; TRBD2 matches 14 bases. The V segment lost 8 bases and the J segment 5 bases; nucleotides outside the gene matches: 6. CDR3 size: 15 residues. Germline CDR1 reads SNHLY; CDR2 reads FYNNEI. CDR3 amino acids: CASGGLAGEEDTQYF. In DNA, the CDR3 is TGTGCCAGCGGGGGACTAGCGGGAGAGGAAGATACGCAGTATTTT.

Ten or more counts support this clonotype. The gene calls are TRBV27 and TRBJ1-4, with 7 bases matching TRBD1. Germline CDR1 is MNHEY and CDR2 is SMNVEV (reference sequence). Losses at the gene ends were 5 bases for V and 3 bases for J; bases not matched to a gene: 9. This CDR3 is 16 amino acids long. In DNA form, the CDR3 reads TGTGCCAGCAGTCCTCTCGACAGGGTAGCTAATGAAAAACTGTTTTTT. It yields the protein CASSPLDRVANEKLFF.

The V call is TRBV6-2 or TRBV6-3, the J call TRBJ2-7, with 7 bases fitting TRBD1. The CDR3 loop spans 14 amino acids. Unmatched junction bases numbered 8, after V lost 7 bases and J lost 2 bases. CDR1 and CDR2 (germline): MNHEY, SVGEGT. As DNA, the CDR3 is TGTGCCAGCAAAATCCGGGACAGAACCTACGAGCAGTACTTC. Translated, it gives CASKIRDRTYEQYF.

V and J are TRBV11-2 and TRBJ2-1; 8 nucleotides match TRBD2. CDR3 length: 15 amino acids. V lost 4 bases and J lost 6; bases outside the gene matches: 8. Germline CDR1 is SGHAT and CDR2 is FQNNGV. The CDR3 protein is CASSSYGTRFNEQFF. Here the CDR3 DNA reads TGTGCCAGCAGCTCCTACGGGACTAGGTTCAATGAGCAGTTCTTC.

This clonotype was counted ten times or more. The chain combines TRBV11-2 with TRBJ2-5; no clear D gene. The CDR3 has 15 residues. CDR1 and CDR2 from the germline V gene are SGHAT and FQNNGV. Trimming took 2 bases from V and 4 from J, leaving 14 bases between them. CDR3 DNA: TGTGCCAGCAGCTTATGGTTTGCGGAACGAGAGACCCAGTACTTC. Protein: CASSLWFAERETQYF.

The chain joins TRBV20-1 to TRBJ2-2; 7 positions match TRBD2. The V segment lost 3 bases and the J segment 4 bases; nucleotides outside the gene matches: 2. The CDR3 is 13 residues long. Germline values: CDR1 DFQATT, CDR2 SNEGSKA (reference sequence). This CDR3 is CSARGLSTGELFF. Here the CDR3 DNA reads TGCAGTGCTAGGGGACTATCCACCGGGGAGCTGTTTTTT.